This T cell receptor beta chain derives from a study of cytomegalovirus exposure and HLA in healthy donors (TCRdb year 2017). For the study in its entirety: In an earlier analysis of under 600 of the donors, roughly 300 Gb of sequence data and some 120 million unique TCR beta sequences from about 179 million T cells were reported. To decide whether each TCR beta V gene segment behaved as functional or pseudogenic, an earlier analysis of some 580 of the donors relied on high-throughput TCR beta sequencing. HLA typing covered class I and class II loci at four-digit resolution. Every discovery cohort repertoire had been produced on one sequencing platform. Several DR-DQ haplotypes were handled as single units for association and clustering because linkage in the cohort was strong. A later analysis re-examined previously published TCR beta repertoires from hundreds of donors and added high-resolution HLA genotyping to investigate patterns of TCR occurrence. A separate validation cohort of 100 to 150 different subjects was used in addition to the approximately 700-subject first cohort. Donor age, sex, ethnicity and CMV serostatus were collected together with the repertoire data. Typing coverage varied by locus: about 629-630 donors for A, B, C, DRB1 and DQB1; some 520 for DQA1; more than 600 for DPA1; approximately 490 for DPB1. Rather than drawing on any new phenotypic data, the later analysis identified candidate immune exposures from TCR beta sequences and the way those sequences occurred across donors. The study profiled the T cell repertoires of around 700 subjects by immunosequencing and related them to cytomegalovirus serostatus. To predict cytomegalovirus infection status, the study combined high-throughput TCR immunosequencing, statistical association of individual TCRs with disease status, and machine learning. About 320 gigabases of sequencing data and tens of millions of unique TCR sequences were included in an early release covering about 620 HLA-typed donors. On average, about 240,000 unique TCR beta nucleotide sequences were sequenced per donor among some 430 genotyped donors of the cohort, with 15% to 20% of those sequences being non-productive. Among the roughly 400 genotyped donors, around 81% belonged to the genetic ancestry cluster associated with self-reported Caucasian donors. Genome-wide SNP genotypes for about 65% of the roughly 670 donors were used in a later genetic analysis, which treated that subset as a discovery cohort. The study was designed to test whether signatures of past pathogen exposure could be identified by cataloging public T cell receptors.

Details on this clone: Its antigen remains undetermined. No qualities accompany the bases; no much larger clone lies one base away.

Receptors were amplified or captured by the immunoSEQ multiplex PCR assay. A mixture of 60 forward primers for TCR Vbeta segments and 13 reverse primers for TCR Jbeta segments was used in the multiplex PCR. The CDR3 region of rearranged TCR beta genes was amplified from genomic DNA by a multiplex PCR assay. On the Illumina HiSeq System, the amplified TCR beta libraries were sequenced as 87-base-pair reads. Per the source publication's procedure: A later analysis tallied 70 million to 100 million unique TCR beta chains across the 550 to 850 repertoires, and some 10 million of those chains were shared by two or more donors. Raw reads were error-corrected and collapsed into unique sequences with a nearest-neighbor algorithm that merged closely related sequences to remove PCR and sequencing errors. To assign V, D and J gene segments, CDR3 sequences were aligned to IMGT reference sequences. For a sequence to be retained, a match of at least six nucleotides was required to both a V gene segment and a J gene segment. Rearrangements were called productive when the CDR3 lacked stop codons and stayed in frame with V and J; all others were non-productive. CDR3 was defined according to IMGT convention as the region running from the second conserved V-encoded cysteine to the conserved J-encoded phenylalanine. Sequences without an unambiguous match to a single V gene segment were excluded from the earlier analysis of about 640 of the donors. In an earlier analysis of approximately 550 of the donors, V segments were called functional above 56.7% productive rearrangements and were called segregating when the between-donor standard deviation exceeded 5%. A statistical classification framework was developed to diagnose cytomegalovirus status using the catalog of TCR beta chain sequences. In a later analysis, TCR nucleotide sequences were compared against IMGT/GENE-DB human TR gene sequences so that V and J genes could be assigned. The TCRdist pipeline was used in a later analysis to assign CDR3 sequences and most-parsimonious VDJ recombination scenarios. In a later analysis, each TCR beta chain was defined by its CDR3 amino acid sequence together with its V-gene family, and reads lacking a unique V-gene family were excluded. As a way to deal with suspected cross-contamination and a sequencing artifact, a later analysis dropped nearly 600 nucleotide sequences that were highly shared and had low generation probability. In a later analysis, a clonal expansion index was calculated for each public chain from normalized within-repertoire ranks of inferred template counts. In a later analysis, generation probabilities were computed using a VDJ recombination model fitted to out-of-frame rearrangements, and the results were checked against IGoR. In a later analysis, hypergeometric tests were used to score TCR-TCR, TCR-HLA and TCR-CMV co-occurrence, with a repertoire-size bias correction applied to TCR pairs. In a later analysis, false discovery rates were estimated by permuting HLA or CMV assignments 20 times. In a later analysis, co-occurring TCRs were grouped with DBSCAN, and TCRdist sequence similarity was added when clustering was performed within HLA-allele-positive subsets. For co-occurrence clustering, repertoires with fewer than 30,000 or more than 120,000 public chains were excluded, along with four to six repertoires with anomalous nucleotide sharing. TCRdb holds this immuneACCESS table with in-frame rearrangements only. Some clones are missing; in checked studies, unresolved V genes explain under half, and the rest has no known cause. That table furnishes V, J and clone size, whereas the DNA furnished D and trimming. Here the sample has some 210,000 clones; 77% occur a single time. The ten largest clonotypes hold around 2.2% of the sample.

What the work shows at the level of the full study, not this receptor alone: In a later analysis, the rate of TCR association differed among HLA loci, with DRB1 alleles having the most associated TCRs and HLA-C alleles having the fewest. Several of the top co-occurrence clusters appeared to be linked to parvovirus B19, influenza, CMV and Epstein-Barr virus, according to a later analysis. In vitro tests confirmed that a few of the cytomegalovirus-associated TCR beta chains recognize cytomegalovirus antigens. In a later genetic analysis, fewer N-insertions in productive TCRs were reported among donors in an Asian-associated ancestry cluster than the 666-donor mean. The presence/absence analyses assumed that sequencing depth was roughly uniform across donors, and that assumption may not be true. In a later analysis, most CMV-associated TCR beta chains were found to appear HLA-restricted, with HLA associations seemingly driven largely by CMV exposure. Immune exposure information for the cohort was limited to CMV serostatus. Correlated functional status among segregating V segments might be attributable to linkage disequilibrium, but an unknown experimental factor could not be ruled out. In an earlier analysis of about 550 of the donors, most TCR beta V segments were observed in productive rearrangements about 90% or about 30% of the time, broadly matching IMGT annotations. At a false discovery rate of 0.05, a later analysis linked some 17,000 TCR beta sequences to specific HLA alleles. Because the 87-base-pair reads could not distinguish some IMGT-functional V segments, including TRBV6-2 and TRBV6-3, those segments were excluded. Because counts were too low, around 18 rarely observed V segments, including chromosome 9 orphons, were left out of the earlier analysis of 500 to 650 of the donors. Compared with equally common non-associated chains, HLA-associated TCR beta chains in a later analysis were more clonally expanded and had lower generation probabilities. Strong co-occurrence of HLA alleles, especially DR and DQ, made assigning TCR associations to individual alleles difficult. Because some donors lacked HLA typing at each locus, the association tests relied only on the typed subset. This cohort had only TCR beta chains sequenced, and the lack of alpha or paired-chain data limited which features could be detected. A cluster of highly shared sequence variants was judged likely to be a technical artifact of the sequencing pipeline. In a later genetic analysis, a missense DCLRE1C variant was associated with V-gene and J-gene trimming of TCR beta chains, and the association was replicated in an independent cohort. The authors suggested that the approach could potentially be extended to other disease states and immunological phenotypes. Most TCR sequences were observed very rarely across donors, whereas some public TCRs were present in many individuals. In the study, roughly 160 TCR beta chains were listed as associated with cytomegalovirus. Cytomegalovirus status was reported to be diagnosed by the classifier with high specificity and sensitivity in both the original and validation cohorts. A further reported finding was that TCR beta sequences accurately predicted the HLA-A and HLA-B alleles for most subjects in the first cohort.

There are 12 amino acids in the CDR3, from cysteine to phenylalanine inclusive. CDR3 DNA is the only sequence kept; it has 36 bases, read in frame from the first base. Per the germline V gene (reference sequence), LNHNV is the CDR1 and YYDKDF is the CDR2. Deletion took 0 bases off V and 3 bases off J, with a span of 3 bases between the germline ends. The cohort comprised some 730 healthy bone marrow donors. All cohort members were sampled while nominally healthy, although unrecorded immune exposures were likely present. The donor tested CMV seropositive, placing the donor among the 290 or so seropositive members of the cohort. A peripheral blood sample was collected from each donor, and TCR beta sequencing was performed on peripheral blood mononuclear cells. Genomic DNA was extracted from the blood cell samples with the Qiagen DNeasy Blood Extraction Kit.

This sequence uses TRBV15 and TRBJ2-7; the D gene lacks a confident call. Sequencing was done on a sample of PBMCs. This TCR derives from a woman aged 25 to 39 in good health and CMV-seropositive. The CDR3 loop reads CATSRDYYEQYF. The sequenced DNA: TGTGCCACCAGCAGAGATTACTACGAGCAGTACTTC.